This T cell receptor (beta chain) was identified in a study of regulatory T cells in long-lasting Graves disease. The wider study: With positive TSH receptor antibodies and over 5 years of antithyroid drugs, Graves' disease was considered persistent.

This clonotype was picked up many times. Its antigen is not identified. Notes on the study in general: Persistent patients had more shared public clonotypes (fewer than 3,000) than new patients (just over 950). Preferential use of TRBV28, TRBJ1-2 and TRBJ2-5 was seen in persistent disease.

To make TCR beta libraries, researchers used iRepertoire HTBI primers and Arm-PCR of CDR3 regions. In the original processing: The samples yielded about 63 TRBV and more than twelve TRBJ segments. TCRdb reanalysed the multiplex PCR reads using MiXCR and keeps one entry per CDR3 protein. TCRdb, not the authors, supplied the V and J calls. The table records about 450,000 distinct CDR3 sequences, around a quarter of them present only once. Noted time point: persistent/refractory GD, antithyroid drugs over 5 years with positive TRAb. Extracted PBMC RNA gave rise to the TCR library. Germline lookup yields CDR1 SGHVS and CDR2 FQNEAQ. V gave up 1 base and J gave up 3 bases, with 9 bases separating them. The CDR3 extends over 14 amino acids.

The chain uses TRBV7-8 and TRBJ2-5; no definite D call. The sequenced sample was peripheral blood mononuclear cells (PBMCs), obtained when the disease was refractory, from a patient treated with antithyroid drugs. The source is a female donor with Graves disease. CDR3 sequence reads: CASSLGGSEETQYF. Here the CDR3 DNA reads TGTGCCAGCAGCTTAGGAGGAAGCGAAGAGACCCAGTACTTC.